What follows is one T cell receptor beta chain and its context. The antigen remains undetermined. This specimen comes from a study of a mutant IDH1 vaccine in newly diagnosed glioma. At the level of the study: Either 4-6 weeks after radiotherapy alone or alongside temozolomide, vaccination was begun.

Study results and limitations: Apparently, pseudoprogression bore no relation to changes among the top peripheral T cell clonotypes. Patients mounted vaccine-induced immune responses in 90% to 95% of cases.

The length of the CDR3 is 15 residues. J was trimmed by 8 bases and V by 7 bases; bases with no gene match: 12. Looked up from germline, CDR1 is SNHLY and CDR2 is FYNNEI. Noted time point: week 5, during vaccination. Vaccination comprised doses that each held 300 ug of mutant IDH1 20-mer peptide, plus topical imiquimod. The repertoire was sequenced with immunoSEQ multiplex PCR; TCRdb's copy has only in-frame clones and lacks some. This table holds 50,000 to 55,000 clones, 78% found once. The V gene is TRBV2, the J gene TRBJ2-1, with TRBD1 identical over 9 bases. The TCR originated in a man aged 45-60 years with glioma. The sample in question was PBMCs, obtained from a glioma patient whose treatment included an IDH1 peptide vaccine. CDR3 region: CASTELGQGIYEQFF. The CDR3 coding sequence is TGTGCCAGCACCGAACTGGGACAGGGTATCTATGAGCAGTTCTTC.